These 32 T cell receptor beta chains were all obtained from the same sample, sequenced in a study of blood T cell repertoires in COVID-19. Sequenced by immunoSEQ multiplex PCR; TCRdb stores in-frame clones only, minus some. This table has about 74,000 clones, roughly 88% appearing once. The specimen sequenced was peripheral blood. These receptors all stem from a man between 65 and 85 years old with active or convalescent COVID-19.

The chain uses TRBV7-9 and TRBJ1-1, with D unresolved. Trimming removed 7 bases at V and 2 bases at J, with 14 bases between. CDR1 and CDR2 from the germline V gene are SEHNR and FQNEAQ (reference sequence). This CDR3 region has 14 residues. In DNA, the CDR3 is TGTGCCAGCACCCGTTCGGGAAGCAACACTGAAGCTTTCTTT. Its translation is CASTRSGSNTEAFF.

This clone has just one count. The rearrangement uses TRBV19 and TRBJ1-5, with D possibly TRBD1 on 6 matching bases. V was pared by 0 bases and J by 2 bases, with 8 bases between. CDR3 size: 15 residues. CDR1 is LNHDA, CDR2 SQIVND, per germline (reference sequence). The CDR3 is CASSIEAGGNQPQHF. The CDR3, as DNA: TGTGCCAGTAGTATAGAGGCAGGGGGCAATCAGCCCCAGCATTTT. Based on the CDR3 plus reference TRBV19 and TRBJ1-5, the full variable domain is DGGITQSPKYLFRKEGQNVTLSCEQNLNHDAMYWYRQDPGQGLRLIYYSQIVNDFQKGDIAEGYSVSREKKESFPLTVTSAQKNPTAFYLCASSIEAGGNQPQHFGDGTRLSIL.

The chain uses TRBV9 and TRBJ2-1, with 10 positions matching TRBD2. V shed 3 bases and J 3 bases; nucleotides not matched to a gene: 12. The germline V gene encodes CDR1 SGDLS and CDR2 YYNGEE. CDR3 size: 18 residues. This CDR3 reads CASSASTGRLAGYNEQFF. The CDR3 DNA follows: TGTGCCAGCAGCGCCTCAACAGGGAGACTAGCGGGCTACAATGAGCAGTTCTTC. Based on the CDR3 plus reference TRBV9 and TRBJ2-1, the full variable domain is DSGVTQTPKHLITATGQRVTLRCSPRSGDLSVYWYQQSLDQGLQFLIQYYNGEERAKGNILERFSAQQFPDLHSELNLSSLELGDSALYFCASSASTGRLAGYNEQFFGPGTRLTVL.

The chain is built from TRBV18 and TRBJ1-2; 11 bases are a match to TRBD1. Germline CDR1 KGHSH, CDR2 LQKENI. The CDR3 extends over 16 amino acids. The trim removed 5 bases at V and 8 bases at J, leaving 13 bases unmatched. The DNA for the CDR3 is TGTGCCAGCTCAGCACTGATCGGACAGGGGGCAGAGGGCTACACCTTC. Translating it yields CASSALIGQGAEGYTF.

The rearrangement links TRBV30 to TRBJ2-5; 9 bases are a match to TRBD2. The CDR3 extends over 18 amino acids. CDR1 GTSNPN and CDR2 SVGIG come from the germline V gene (reference sequence). Unmatched junction bases numbered 16, after V lost 0 bases and J lost 5 bases. The chain's CDR3 is CAWSVGVGVAGGPETQYF. In DNA form, the CDR3 reads TGTGCCTGGAGTGTCGGTGTGGGAGTCGCGGGGGGGCCGGAGACCCAGTACTTC.

The table lists this clone with a few counts. CDR3 in amino acids: CSVETGGEQYF. Here the CDR3 DNA reads TGCAGCGTTGAAACCGGAGGTGAGCAGTACTTC. The rearrangement links TRBV29-1 to TRBJ2-7, with D tentatively TRBD2 (5 bases). The CDR3 covers 11 residues. V was shortened by 2 bases and J by 7 bases, with 9 bases between the two germline ends. From germline, CDR1 is SQVTM and CDR2 ANQGSEA.

This chain links TRBV7-3 with TRBJ2-7; no firm D call. Germline CDR1 is SGHTA and CDR2 is FQGTGA. Trimming took off 3 bases at V and 1 base at J, with 10 bases between the two ends. The CDR3 sequence is 14 residues long. CDR3 in amino acids: CASSFFGPSYEQYF. CDR3 in DNA: TGTGCCAGCAGCTTCTTTGGCCCATCCTACGAGCAGTACTTC.

The genes are TRBV3-1 (or the pseudogene TRBV3-2) and TRBJ1-5; D is possibly TRBD1 (6 bases). V lost 4 bases to trimming and J lost 3 bases, with 13 bases between them. The germline V gene encodes CDR1 LGHDT and CDR2 YNNKEL (reference sequence). CDR3 length: 15 residues. In nucleotides, the CDR3 is TGTGCCAGCAGCCGAGTACAGGGCCCCAATCAGCCCCAGCATTTT. It translates to CASSRVQGPNQPQHF.

This chain connects TRBV19 to TRBJ1-5; a weak D match, TRBD1 (5 bases). V lost 3 bases and J 3 bases, leaving 9 bases between the germline ends. The germline V gene has CDR1 LNHDA and CDR2 SQIVND (reference sequence). The CDR3 consists of 14 residues. DNA of the CDR3: TGTGCCAGTAGTATTAGACAGTTCAATCAGCCCCAGCATTTT. Protein sequence: CASSIRQFNQPQHF. Filled out from reference TRBV19 and TRBJ1-5, the complete variable domain reads DGGITQSPKYLFRKEGQNVTLSCEQNLNHDAMYWYRQDPGQGLRLIYYSQIVNDFQKGDIAEGYSVSREKKESFPLTVTSAQKNPTAFYLCASSIRQFNQPQHFGDGTRLSIL.

The rearrangement links TRBV6-5 to TRBJ2-7, with D possibly being TRBD2 (5 bases). The CDR3 contains 15 residues. Germline V CDR1 and CDR2: MNHEY, SVGAGI. V was trimmed by 8 bases and J by 1 base, leaving 18 bases between them. CDR3 sequence (DNA): TGTGCCAGCGCTGTAACCCCGGGAACTTCCTACGAGCAGTACTTC. Translated, it gives CASAVTPGTSYEQYF.

The rearrangement joins TRBV18 to TRBJ2-6; tentative D call: TRBD1 (6 bases). The CDR3 runs to 17 residues. Germline CDR1 and CDR2: KGHSH and LQKENI. The germline V and J ends were trimmed by 3 bases and 1 base, with 13 bases remaining between them. The CDR3 DNA sequence: TGTGCCAGCTCACCGGAGACAGGTGGATCTGGGGCCAACGTCCTGACTTTC. Its translation is CASSPETGGSGANVLTF.

The J gene is TRBJ1-4, the V gene TRBV19; D remains unclear. The CDR3 runs 16 residues. Trimming stripped 1 base from V and 3 bases from J, with 12 bases between. CDR1 LNHDA and CDR2 SQIVND come from the germline V gene (reference sequence). The CDR3 nucleotides are TGTGCCAGTAGTATAGGCGTGGAGGGATCTAATGAAAAACTGTTTTTT. Encoded protein: CASSIGVEGSNEKLFF.

The V call is TRBV7-3, the J call TRBJ2-3; 8 nucleotides align to TRBD1. This CDR3 is built from 14 residues. CDR1 SGHTA and CDR2 FQGTGA come from the germline V gene. The V segment lost 2 bases and the J segment 7 bases; nucleotides outside the gene matches: 5. This chain's CDR3 is CASSLDRGWNTQYF. CDR3 in DNA: TGTGCCAGCAGCTTAGACAGGGGTTGGAATACGCAGTATTTT.

The V and J genes are TRBV9 and TRBJ2-2, with D tentatively TRBD2 (6 bases). Germline V gene data show CDR1 as SGDLS and CDR2 as YYNGEE. The CDR3 runs to 17 residues. Between the trimmed V and J ends, which lost 4 bases and 4 bases, there was a span of 20 bases. CDR3 nucleotide sequence: TGTGCCAGCAGCCCTCCCGTCGGGGGACGGGTCACCGGGGAGCTGTTTTTT. It is translated as CASSPPVGGRVTGELFF.

The chain has TRBV12-3 or TRBV12-4 and TRBJ2-1; TRBD2 aligns across 7 bases. The V segment lost 5 bases and the J segment 15 bases; nucleotides outside the gene matches: 13. The CDR3 is made up of 13 amino acids. The CDR3 DNA reads as TGTGCCAGCAGTGGTGGTCTAGCGGTCCAGCGGTTCTTC. This sequence encodes CASSGGLAVQRFF.

The chain joins TRBV12-3 or TRBV12-4 to TRBJ1-1, with 8 bases identical to TRBD1. The CDR3 has 13 residues. Trimming at V came to 5 bases and at J to 3 bases, leaving 2 bases not matched to a gene. CDR3 amino acids: CASSTGGHTEAFF. In nucleotides, the CDR3 is TGTGCCAGCAGTACAGGGGGTCACACTGAAGCTTTCTTT.

This chain links TRBV28 with TRBJ1-4, with 7 bases fitting TRBD1. Germline values: CDR1 MDHEN, CDR2 SYDVKM. V was pared by 3 bases and J by 8 bases, with 6 bases of the junction left unmatched. The CDR3 is 14 residues long. This chain's CDR3 is CASSFGQEYEKLFF. DNA for the CDR3: TGTGCCAGCAGTTTTGGACAGGAGTACGAAAAACTGTTTTTT.

V is TRBV6-6 and J is TRBJ1-5, with D perhaps TRBD1 (6 bases). Per the germline V gene, CDR1 is MNHNY and CDR2 is SVGAGI (reference sequence). V shed 6 bases and J shed 11 bases, with 20 bases lying between them. The CDR3 runs to 14 residues. The CDR3 DNA reads TGTGCCAGCAGAAGCCCAGGGGAGACGACGTCCCAGCATTTT. Amino acid sequence: CASRSPGETTSQHF.

V usage is TRBV6-1 and J usage is TRBJ1-3; no clear D. V lost 0 bases, J lost 4 bases, and 7 bases lay in between. This CDR3 is 14 amino acids long. Germline lookup yields CDR1 MNHNS and CDR2 SASEGT. The CDR3 sequence is CASSEAGLGNTIYF. The CDR3 region has the DNA TGTGCCAGCAGTGAAGCGGGCCTGGGAAACACCATATATTTT.

The CDR3 here is CASRLLAASFFRTGEKNIQYF. The CDR3 nucleotides are TGTGCAAGTCGCTTATTAGCGGCTTCTTTCTTTAGGACAGGGGAAAAAAACATTCAGTACTTC. The chain joins TRBV12-2 to TRBJ2-4; the table names TRBD1, a call not compared with the DNA. TRBV12-2 has pseudogene status. CDR3 size: 21 residues.

The J gene is TRBJ1-4, the V gene TRBV7-6; the match to TRBD1 covers 8 bases. V was clipped by 5 bases and J by 7 bases; unmatched bases: 12. The germline V gene encodes CDR1 SGHVS and CDR2 FNYEAQ. The CDR3 is 16 residues long. DNA for the CDR3: TGTGCCAGCAGCGCCCGGACAGGGCGGGACGGTGAAAAACTGTTTTTT. Translated: CASSARTGRDGEKLFF.

The chain uses TRBV7-9 and TRBJ2-7; 9 bases are shared with TRBD2. From germline, CDR1 is SEHNR and CDR2 FQNEAQ (reference sequence). V gave up 5 bases and J gave up 5 bases; unmatched junction bases: 7. The CDR3 is made up of 14 amino acids. CDR3 sequence (DNA): TGTGCCAGCAGCCGAGGACTAGCGTTGAACGAGCAGTACTTC. The encoded protein is CASSRGLALNEQYF. Together with reference TRBV7-9 and TRBJ2-7, the CDR3 gives the full variable domain: DTGVSQNPRHKITKRGQNVTFRCDPISEHNRLYWYRQTLGQGPEFLTYFQNEAQLEKSRLLSDRFSAERPKGSFSTLEIQRTEQGDSAMYLCASSRGLALNEQYFGPGTRLTVT.

The chain joins TRBV5-1 to TRBJ2-3; 12 bases align to TRBD2. CDR1 and CDR2 from the germline V gene are SGHRS and YFSETQ. With 0 bases clipped from V and 5 bases from J, the junction kept 4 bases outside the gene matches. CDR3 length equals 16 residues. DNA for the CDR3: TGCGCCAGCAGCTTGGTGACTAGCGGGAGTGTAGATACGCAGTATTTT. This encodes CASSLVTSGSVDTQYF. Full variable domain (remainder filled in from reference TRBV5-1 and TRBJ2-3): KAGVTQTPRYLIKTRGQQVTLSCSPISGHRSVSWYQQTPGQGLQFLFEYFSETQRNKGNFPGRFSGRQFSNSRSEMNVSTLELGDSALYLCASSLVTSGSVDTQYFGPGTRLTVL.

This chain links TRBV11-2 with TRBJ2-1; TRBD2 matches 10 bases. Germline CDR1 and CDR2: SGHAT and FQNNGV. J gave up 5 bases and V 5 bases, and 6 bases lay outside the gene matches. The CDR3 spans 15 residues. The DNA for the CDR3 is TGTGCCAGCAGCGCCCGGACTAGCGGAAACAATGAGCAGTTCTTC. This sequence encodes CASSARTSGNNEQFF.

This chain connects TRBV9 to TRBJ2-1; 12 bases agree with TRBD2. Per the germline V gene, CDR1 is SGDLS and CDR2 is YYNGEE. The V gene end was trimmed by 0 bases and the J gene end by 7 bases; junction bases not matched to a gene: 11. The CDR3 runs to 18 residues. CDR3 DNA sequence: TGTGCCAGCAGCGTAGTTCCTAGCGGGAGGGCCATGAAGAATGAGCAGTTCTTC. Translated: CASSVVPSGRAMKNEQFF.

V and J are TRBV6-5 and TRBJ2-7; D is perhaps TRBD2 (6 bases). CDR3 length: 16 residues. The germline V gene encodes CDR1 MNHEY and CDR2 SVGAGI. Trimming stripped 0 bases from V and 3 bases from J, with 15 bases between. CDR3 sequence reads: CASSYSTLGGGYEQYF. The CDR3 region has the DNA TGTGCCAGCAGTTACTCGACCCTTGGGGGAGGCTACGAGCAGTACTTC.

The chain employs TRBV5-1 and TRBJ2-3; 12 nucleotides agree with TRBD2. Looked up from germline, CDR1 is SGHRS and CDR2 is YFSETQ. V shed 0 bases and J 2 bases; nucleotides not matched to a gene: 4. This CDR3 is 17 amino acids long. CDR3 sequence (DNA): TGCGCCAGCAGCTTGGTCCCTAGCGGGGGGGCCACAGATACGCAGTATTTT. It specifies CASSLVPSGGATDTQYF.

This chain links TRBV7-9 with TRBJ2-5; TRBD2 agrees at 11 bases. Looked up from germline, CDR1 is SEHNR and CDR2 is FQNEAQ (reference sequence). The V segment lost 0 bases and the J segment 4 bases; nucleotides outside the gene matches: 13. The CDR3 spans 19 residues. CDR3 in DNA: TGTGCCAGCAGCTTAGCCCGGGGTGTTAGCGGGGGGGCCACAGAGACCCAGTACTTC. It is translated as CASSLARGVSGGATETQYF.

The chain combines TRBV14 with TRBJ2-5, with unresolved D. Trimming removed 4 bases from V and 0 bases from J, with 12 bases in between. This CDR3 comprises 15 residues. CDR1 and CDR2 (germline): SGHDN, FVKESK. Here the CDR3 reads CASSLPWPYQETQYF. In nucleotides, the CDR3 is TGTGCCAGCAGCCTCCCTTGGCCGTACCAAGAGACCCAGTACTTC.

V usage is TRBV2 and J usage is TRBJ1-2; D unresolved. V lost 6 bases to trimming and J lost 5 bases, with 7 bases between them. Germline values: CDR1 SNHLY, CDR2 FYNNEI. The CDR3 has 11 residues. The CDR3 reads CASSDGYGYTF. The CDR3 DNA reads as TGTGCCAGCAGCGACGGGTATGGCTACACCTTC.

The V and J genes are TRBV6-1 and TRBJ2-3, with D possibly being TRBD1 (5 bases). V lost 2 bases and J lost 1, with 10 bases in between. Germline lookup yields CDR1 MNHNS and CDR2 SASEGT. The CDR3 has 15 amino acids. The CDR3 DNA is TGTGCCAGCAGTGAAAGTTTACAGGGCACAGATACGCAGTATTTT. Amino acids: CASSESLQGTDTQYF.

The CDR3 here is CASSSDLENTEAFF. The CDR3 region has the DNA TGTGCCAGCAGCTCGGACTTAGAGAACACTGAAGCTTTCTTT. The chain couples TRBV5-4 to TRBJ1-1, with no clear D. The CDR3 has 14 residues. The germline CDR1 and CDR2 sequences are SGHNT and YYREEE (reference sequence). V shed 3 bases and J shed 1 base, with 10 bases lying between them.